This TCR beta chain comes out of a study of blood T cell repertoires in COVID-19. Study as a whole: T cells, B-cell-depleted T cells, or PBMCs supplied cDNA or gDNA.

The CDR3 has 15 amino acids. The ends lost 3 bases at V and 6 bases at J; junction bases unmatched: 4. CDR1 and CDR2 from the germline V gene are LNHNV and YYDKDF (reference sequence). Libraries were prepared by immunoSEQ multiplex PCR; TCRdb keeps only in-frame clonotypes and omits some of them. The table has tens of thousands of clones, approximately 74% seen once. V and J are TRBV15 and TRBJ2-1, with TRBD2 matching 11 bases. The sample was peripheral blood. The source is a human donor with acute or convalescent COVID-19. The donor label of this sample is uncertain. The chain's CDR3 is CATSRDGLAGNEQFF. The CDR3 region has the DNA TGTGCCACCAGCAGGGATGGACTAGCGGGCAATGAGCAGTTCTTC.